A single sample is the source of the 9 T cell receptor beta chains below, sequenced in a study of blood T cell repertoires in COVID-19. Assay: immunoSEQ multiplex PCR; the TCRdb copy retains only in-frame clones and omits some. The sample shows roughly 240,000 clones, around 87% of them seen only once. Sequencing was carried out using peripheral blood. The receptors come from a woman aged 25 to 45 who had recovered from COVID-19.

This clone has just a few counts. The chain recombines TRBV10-1 with TRBJ1-1; 7 bases fit TRBD1. Trimming cost V 10 bases and J 8 bases; bases outside gene matches: 7. CDR1 is WNHNN and CDR2 is SYGVQD in the germline V gene (reference sequence). The CDR3 is made up of 11 amino acids. CDR3 amino acids: CATDRVPEAFF. The CDR3 DNA reads TGCGCCACCGACAGGGTCCCCGAAGCTTTCTTT.

The chain is built from TRBV30 and TRBJ1-4; the D gene is possibly TRBD1 (5 bases). The V end lost 2 bases, the J end lost 8 bases, and 18 bases lay between the germline ends. The CDR3 covers 15 residues. CDR1 and CDR2 from the germline V gene are GTSNPN and SVGIG (reference sequence). The CDR3, as DNA: TGTGCCTGGAGTCCCCGGACAAGGCGAGTCGAAAAACTGTTTTTT. This translates into CAWSPRTRRVEKLFF.

This clone appeared once. The chain links TRBV10-2 to TRBJ2-5; D is possibly TRBD2 (6 bases). Looked up from germline, CDR1 is WSHSY and CDR2 is SAAADI. The CDR3 has 14 residues. V dropped 7 bases and J dropped 3 bases, with 15 bases sitting between them. CDR3 coding DNA: TGCGCCAGCAAGCTGGGATCGGGGGAAGAGACCCAGTACTTC. Amino acid sequence: CASKLGSGEETQYF.

The chain is built from TRBV12-3 or TRBV12-4 and TRBJ1-1; 7 bases fit TRBD1. The CDR3 consists of 13 residues. J was trimmed by 4 bases and V by 1 base; bases with no gene match: 0. The DNA for the CDR3 is TGTGCCAGCAGTTTAGACAGGGGCACTGAAGCTTTCTTT. Translated: CASSLDRGTEAFF.

The chain is built from TRBV5-1 and TRBJ2-5, with 8 bases fitting TRBD2. V was clipped by 4 bases and J by 3 bases; unmatched bases: 5. In germline, CDR1 is SGHRS, CDR2 YFSETQ. This CDR3 spans 14 amino acids. The CDR3 region is CASSTGGEKETQYF. For the CDR3, the DNA is TGCGCCAGCAGCACCGGGGGGGAGAAAGAGACCCAGTACTTC.

The gene calls are TRBV11-2 and TRBJ1-4; 10 positions agree with TRBD1. The CDR3 is 14 residues long. Germline assignment: CDR1 SGHAT and CDR2 FQNNGV. V was pared by 3 bases and J by 5 bases, with 0 bases of the junction left unmatched. The CDR3 DNA sequence: TGTGCCAGCAGCTTGGGACAGGGGAATGAAAAACTGTTTTTT. This encodes CASSLGQGNEKLFF.

This clone was recorded only once. The chain uses TRBV3-1 (or the pseudogene TRBV3-2) and TRBJ2-7; TRBD2 is a possible D gene (5 bases). This CDR3 comprises 14 residues. Trimming took 7 bases from V and 3 from J, leaving 16 bases between them. The germline V gene has CDR1 LGHDT and CDR2 YNNKEL (reference sequence). The CDR3: CASNLGGGFYEQYF. The CDR3 coding sequence is TGTGCCAGCAACCTCGGAGGCGGCTTCTACGAGCAGTACTTC.

The gene calls are TRBV6-6 and TRBJ2-1; a possible D gene is TRBD1 (5 bases). This CDR3 has 13 amino acids. Trimming pared 4 bases from V and 9 bases from J, leaving 13 bases between. Germline values: CDR1 MNHNY, CDR2 SVGAGI (reference sequence). The CDR3 DNA sequence: TGTGCCAGCAGTTTGCAGGGCTTGGGTGAGCAGTTCTTC. The encoded protein is CASSLQGLGEQFF.

The V gene is TRBV6-5, the J gene TRBJ2-7; possibly TRBD2 for D (7 bases). V lost 3 bases to trimming and J lost 6 bases, with 18 bases between them. This CDR3 is 15 amino acids long. CDR1 is MNHEY, CDR2 SVGAGI, per germline. DNA of the CDR3: TGTGCCAGCAGTTATTTCGTCCGGGGGGCGGGCGAGCAGTACTTC. Translated: CASSYFVRGAGEQYF.